The T cell receptor (beta chain) described here comes from a study of molecular identifiers for immune sequencing clone quantification. Study outcomes and limitations: Even with one million naive cells present, spiked Jurkat TCR RNA from one cell was reportedly detectable. In naive cells, clones above 20 RNA copies held under 1% of molecules, whereas in effector cells they held over 99%.

On this clonotype: Its antigen remains unidentified.

Germline V lookup: CDR1 DFQATT, CDR2 SNEGSKA (reference sequence). This CDR3 comprises 16 residues. The V end was cut by 6 bases, the J end by 6 bases, with 26 bases between. As previously described, bulk TCR libraries were made using listed TCR primers. TCRdb fed the PCR reads into MiXCR, producing one record per CDR3 protein. The sample consists of about half a million distinct CDR3 sequences, roughly 25% of them appearing once. The chain joins TRBV20-1 to TRBJ1-1; TRBD1 is a possible D gene (5 bases). The sequence derives from a human donor in good health. Some libraries in this study had Jurkat cell RNA spiked in. Sequencing was performed on naive CD8+ T cells from blood, with Jurkat cell RNA spiked in. Subset described: FACS-sorted CD8+CD4-CCR7+CD45RA+ naive T cells. The CDR3, as DNA: TGCAGTGCCAAAGATGGGACGGCCATCTGGAAGGCTGAAGCTTTCTTT. Translated, it gives CSAKDGTAIWKAEAFF.